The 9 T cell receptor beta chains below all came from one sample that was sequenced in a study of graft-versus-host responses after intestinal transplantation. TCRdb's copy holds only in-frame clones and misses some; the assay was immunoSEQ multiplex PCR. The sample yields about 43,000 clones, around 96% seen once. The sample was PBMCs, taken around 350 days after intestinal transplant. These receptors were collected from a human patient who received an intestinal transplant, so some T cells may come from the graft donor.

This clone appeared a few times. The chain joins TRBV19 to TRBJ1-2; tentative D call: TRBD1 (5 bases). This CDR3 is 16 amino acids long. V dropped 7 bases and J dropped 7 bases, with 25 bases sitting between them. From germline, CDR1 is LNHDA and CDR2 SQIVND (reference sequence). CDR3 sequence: CASTPPGSPRMGGYTF. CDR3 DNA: TGTGCCAGTACCCCCCCAGGGAGTCCTCGGATGGGTGGCTACACCTTC.

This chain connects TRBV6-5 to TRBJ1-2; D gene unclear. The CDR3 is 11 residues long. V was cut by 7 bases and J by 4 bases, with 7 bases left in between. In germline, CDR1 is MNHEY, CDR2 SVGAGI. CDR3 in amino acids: CASKTLYGYTF. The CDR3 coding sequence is TGTGCCAGCAAGACACTCTATGGCTACACCTTC.

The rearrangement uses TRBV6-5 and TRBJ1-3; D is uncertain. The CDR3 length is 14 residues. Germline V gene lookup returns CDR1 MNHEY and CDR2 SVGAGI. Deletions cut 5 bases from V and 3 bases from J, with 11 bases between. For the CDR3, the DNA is TGTGCCAGCAGTGAACTTGCAAGTGGAAACACCATATATTTT. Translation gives CASSELASGNTIYF.

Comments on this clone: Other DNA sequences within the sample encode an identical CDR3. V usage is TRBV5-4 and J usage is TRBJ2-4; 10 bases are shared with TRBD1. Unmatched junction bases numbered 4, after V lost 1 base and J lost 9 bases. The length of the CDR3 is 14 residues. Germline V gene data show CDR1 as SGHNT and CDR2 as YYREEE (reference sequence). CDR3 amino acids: CASSLRQGAGIQYF. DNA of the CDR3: TGTGCCAGCAGCTTGAGACAGGGGGCAGGCATTCAGTACTTC.

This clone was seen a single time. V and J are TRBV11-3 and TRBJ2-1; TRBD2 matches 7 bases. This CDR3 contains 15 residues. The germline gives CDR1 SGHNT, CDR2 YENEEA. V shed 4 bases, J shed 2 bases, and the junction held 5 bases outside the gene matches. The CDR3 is CASSSAGSAYNEQFF. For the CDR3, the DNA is TGTGCCAGCAGCTCAGCGGGATCCGCCTACAATGAGCAGTTCTTC.

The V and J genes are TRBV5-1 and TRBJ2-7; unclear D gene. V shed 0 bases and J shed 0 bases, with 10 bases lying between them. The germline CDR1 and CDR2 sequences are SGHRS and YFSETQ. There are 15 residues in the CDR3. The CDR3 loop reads CASSLGSELSYEQYF. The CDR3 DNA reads TGCGCCAGCAGCTTGGGTTCTGAGCTCTCCTACGAGCAGTACTTC. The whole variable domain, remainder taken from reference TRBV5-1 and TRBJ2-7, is KAGVTQTPRYLIKTRGQQVTLSCSPISGHRSVSWYQQTPGQGLQFLFEYFSETQRNKGNFPGRFSGRQFSNSRSEMNVSTLELGDSALYLCASSLGSELSYEQYFGPGTRLTVT.

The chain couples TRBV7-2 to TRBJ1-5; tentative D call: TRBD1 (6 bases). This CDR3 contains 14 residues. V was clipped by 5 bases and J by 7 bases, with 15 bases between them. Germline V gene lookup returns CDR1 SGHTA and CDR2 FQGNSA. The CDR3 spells CASSPVPGGQPQHF. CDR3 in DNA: TGTGCCAGCAGCCCCGTTCCCGGGGGCCAGCCCCAGCATTTT.

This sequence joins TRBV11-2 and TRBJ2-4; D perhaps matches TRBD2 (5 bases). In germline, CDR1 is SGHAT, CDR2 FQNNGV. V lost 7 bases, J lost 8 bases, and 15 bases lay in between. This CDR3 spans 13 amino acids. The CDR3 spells CASTDDMRDIQYF. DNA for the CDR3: TGTGCCAGCACCGATGACATGAGGGACATTCAGTACTTC.

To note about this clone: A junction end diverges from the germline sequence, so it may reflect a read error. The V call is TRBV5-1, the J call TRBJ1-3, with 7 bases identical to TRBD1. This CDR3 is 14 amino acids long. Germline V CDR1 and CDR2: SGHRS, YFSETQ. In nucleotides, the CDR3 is TGTGCCAGCAGCTCGACAGGGCTTGGAAACACCATATATTTT. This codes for CASSSTGLGNTIYF.